This entry features one T cell receptor (beta chain) sequence. No cognate antigen has been identified for it. No clone much larger than this one lies a single base away; base qualities are absent. TCRbeta CDR3 regions were amplified from genomic DNA by means of the immunoSEQ Assay, a bias-controlled multiplex PCR. The authors processed their data as follows. The number of nucleated cells in each sample was estimated by amplification of reference gene primers within the assay. To quantify the absolute abundance of each unique TCRbeta CDR3 rearrangement, sequence reads were collapsed and filtered. For each sample, productive Simpson clonality was calculated by taking the square root of Simpson's diversity index across productive rearrangements. Here the immuneACCESS table is served through TCRdb, limited to in-frame sequences with V and J called. Missing clones are a known gap in these copies; in checked studies unresolved V genes cover under half, and the rest lacks a known reason. V, J and clone size are taken as reported in that table, and D and trimming were inferred from the DNA itself. The sample data list roughly 100,000 clones, and approximately 89% of these were observed just once. The ten largest clones represent less than 20% of the sample.

The CDR3 goes from the cysteine to the phenylalanine over 17 residues. The retained sequence is limited to the CDR3, 51 bases, with the frame set at the first base. Reading the germline V gene gives CDR1 SGHDN and CDR2 FVKESK. The junction carries 22 bases between V and J, which are trimmed by 6 bases and 2 bases respectively. The sample belongs to a study of blood T cell repertoires in COVID-19 (dated by TCRdb to the early 2020s). The study in broad terms: The collaborator samples originated in the United States, Italy and Spain and spanned the acute and convalescent phases of COVID-19. The material from the prospective study consisted of cDNA or gDNA derived from T cells, B-cell-depleted T cells, or PBMCs. Deeply sampled blood TCRbeta repertoires from subjects exposed to, actively infected with, or recovered from COVID-19 were included in the dataset. The repertoires were made available in a free public database intended to serve as a resource for research on the immune response to SARS-CoV-2. Samples came from the ongoing ImmuneRACE study (first 160 participants) plus 1,254 subjects from 6 global collaborators. Nearly every sample came with metadata listing a de-identified subject ID, COVID-19 status, age in years and sex. Where HLA class I and class II types were available, the types were taken from metadata supplied by the sample provider, not from assay-based typing.

Collaborating institutions collected whole blood in K2EDTA tubes following their own protocols. For TCRbeta analysis, collaborators shipped samples as frozen whole blood, isolated PBMCs, or DNA extracted from either of those sample types. Paper-wide results and their limitations: How much clinical and demographic metadata was included differed by source and by participant, and the metadata was provided uncurated.

The sequence was collected from a human donor in a cohort sampled during active COVID-19. The source material was peripheral blood. The chain is made from TRBV14 and TRBJ1-1; 6 matching bases give a weak D call of TRBD1. The DNA sequence reads TGTGCCAGCAGTCCCACCCCCTGGCAGGGGAGAAACACTGAAGCTTTCTTT. Translated, it reads CASSPTPWQGRNTEAFF.